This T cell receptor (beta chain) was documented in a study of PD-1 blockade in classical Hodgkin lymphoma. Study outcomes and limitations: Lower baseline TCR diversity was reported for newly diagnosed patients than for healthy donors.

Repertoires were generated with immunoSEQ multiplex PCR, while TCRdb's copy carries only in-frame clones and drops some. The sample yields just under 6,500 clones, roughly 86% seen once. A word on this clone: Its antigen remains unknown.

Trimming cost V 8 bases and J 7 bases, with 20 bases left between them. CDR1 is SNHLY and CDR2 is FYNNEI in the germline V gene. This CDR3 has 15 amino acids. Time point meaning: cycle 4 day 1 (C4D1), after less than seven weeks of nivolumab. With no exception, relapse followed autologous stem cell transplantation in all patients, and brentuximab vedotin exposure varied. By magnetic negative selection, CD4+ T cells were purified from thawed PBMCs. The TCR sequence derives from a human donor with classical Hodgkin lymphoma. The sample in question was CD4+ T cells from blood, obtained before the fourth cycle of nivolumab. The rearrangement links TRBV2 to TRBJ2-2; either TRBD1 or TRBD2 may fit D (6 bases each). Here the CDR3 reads CASGQSGALVGELFF. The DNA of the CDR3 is TGTGCCAGCGGGCAGTCGGGGGCCCTTGTCGGGGAGCTGTTTTTT.